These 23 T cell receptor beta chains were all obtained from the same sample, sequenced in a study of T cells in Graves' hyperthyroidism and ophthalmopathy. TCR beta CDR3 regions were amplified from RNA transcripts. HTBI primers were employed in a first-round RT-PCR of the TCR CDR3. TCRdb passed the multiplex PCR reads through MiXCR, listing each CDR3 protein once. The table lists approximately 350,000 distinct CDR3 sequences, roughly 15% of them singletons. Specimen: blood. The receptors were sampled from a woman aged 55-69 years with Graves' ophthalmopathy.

The CDR3 nucleotides are TGTGCCAGCAGTTTAATGGCAGGGCAAGAGACCCAGTACTTC. Translation: CASSLMAGQETQYF. The chain employs TRBV28 and TRBJ2-5; D might be TRBD1 (5 bases). V shed 2 bases and J shed 2 bases, with 9 bases lying between them. CDR3 length equals 14 residues. CDR1 and CDR2 (germline): MDHEN, SYDVKM. The entire variable domain, with the rest obtained from reference TRBV28 and TRBJ2-5, is as follows: DVKVTQSSRYLVKRTGEKVFLECVQDMDHENMFWYRQDPGLGLRLIYFSYDVKMKEKGDIPEGYSVSREKKERFSLILESASTNQTSMYLCASSLMAGQETQYFGPGTRLLVL.

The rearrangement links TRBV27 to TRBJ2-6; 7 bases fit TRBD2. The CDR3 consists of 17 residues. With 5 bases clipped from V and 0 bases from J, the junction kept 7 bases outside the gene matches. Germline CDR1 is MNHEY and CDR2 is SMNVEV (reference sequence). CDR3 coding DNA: TGTGCCAGCAGTCCTAGCGGAGGGGTCTCTGGGGCCAACGTCCTGACTTTC. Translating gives CASSPSGGVSGANVLTF.

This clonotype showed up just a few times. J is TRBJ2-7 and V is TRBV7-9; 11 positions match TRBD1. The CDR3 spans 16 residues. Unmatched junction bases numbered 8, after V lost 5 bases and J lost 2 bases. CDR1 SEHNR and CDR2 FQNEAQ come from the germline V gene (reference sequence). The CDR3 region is CASSPAGTGGPYEQYF. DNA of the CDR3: TGTGCCAGCAGCCCAGCCGGGACAGGGGGACCCTACGAGCAGTACTTC.

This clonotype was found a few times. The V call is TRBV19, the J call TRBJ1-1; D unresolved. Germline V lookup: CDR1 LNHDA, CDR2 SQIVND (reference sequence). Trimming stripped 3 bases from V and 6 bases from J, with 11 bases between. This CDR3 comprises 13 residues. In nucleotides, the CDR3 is TGTGCCAGTAGTATGGGCCCGTCCGCTGAAGCTTTCTTT. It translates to CASSMGPSAEAFF. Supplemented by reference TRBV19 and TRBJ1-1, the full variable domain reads DGGITQSPKYLFRKEGQNVTLSCEQNLNHDAMYWYRQDPGQGLRLIYYSQIVNDFQKGDIAEGYSVSREKKESFPLTVTSAQKNPTAFYLCASSMGPSAEAFFGQGTRLTVV.

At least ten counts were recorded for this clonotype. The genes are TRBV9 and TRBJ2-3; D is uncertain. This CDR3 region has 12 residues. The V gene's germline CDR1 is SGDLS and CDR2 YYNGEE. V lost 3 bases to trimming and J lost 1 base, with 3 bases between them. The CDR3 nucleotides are TGTGCCAGCAGCGCCGGCACAGATACGCAGTATTTT. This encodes CASSAGTDTQYF.

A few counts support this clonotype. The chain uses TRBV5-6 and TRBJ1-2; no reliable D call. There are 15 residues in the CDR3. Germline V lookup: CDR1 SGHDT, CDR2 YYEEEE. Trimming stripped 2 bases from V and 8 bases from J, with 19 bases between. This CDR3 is CASSLMGNPSGGYTF. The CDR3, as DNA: TGTGCCAGCAGCTTAATGGGCAACCCCTCGGGAGGCTACACCTTC.

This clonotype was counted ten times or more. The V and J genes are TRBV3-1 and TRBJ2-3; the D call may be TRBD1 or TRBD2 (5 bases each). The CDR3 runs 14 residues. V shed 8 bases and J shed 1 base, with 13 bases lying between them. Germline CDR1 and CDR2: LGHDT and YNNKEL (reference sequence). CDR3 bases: TGTGCCAGCGCCGGGTGGGACGGCACAGATACGCAGTATTTT. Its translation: CASAGWDGTDTQYF.

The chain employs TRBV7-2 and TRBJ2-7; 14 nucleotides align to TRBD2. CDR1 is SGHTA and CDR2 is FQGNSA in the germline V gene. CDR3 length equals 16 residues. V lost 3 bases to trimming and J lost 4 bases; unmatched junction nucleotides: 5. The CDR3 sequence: CASSLLTSGRDYEQYF. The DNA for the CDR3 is TGTGCCAGCAGCTTGCTGACTAGCGGGAGGGATTACGAGCAGTACTTC.

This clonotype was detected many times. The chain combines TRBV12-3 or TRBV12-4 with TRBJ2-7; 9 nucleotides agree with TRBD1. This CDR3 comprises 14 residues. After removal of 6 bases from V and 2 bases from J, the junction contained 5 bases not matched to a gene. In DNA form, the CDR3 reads TGTGCCAGCAGCAGGGGACAGGGTCCCTACGAGCAGTACTTC. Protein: CASSRGQGPYEQYF.

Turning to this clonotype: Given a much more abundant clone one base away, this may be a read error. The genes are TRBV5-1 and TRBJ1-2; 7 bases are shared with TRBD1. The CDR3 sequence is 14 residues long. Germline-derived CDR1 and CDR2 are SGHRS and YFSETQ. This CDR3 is CVSSNTTGNYGYTF. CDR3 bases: TGCGTCAGCAGCAACACGACAGGGAACTATGGCTACACCTTC. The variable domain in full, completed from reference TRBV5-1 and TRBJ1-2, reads KAGVTQTPRYLIKTRGQQVTLSCSPISGHRSVSWYQQTPGQGLQFLFEYFSETQRNKGNFPGRFSGRQFSNSRSEMNVSTLELGDSALYLCVSSNTTGNYGYTFGSGTRLTVV.

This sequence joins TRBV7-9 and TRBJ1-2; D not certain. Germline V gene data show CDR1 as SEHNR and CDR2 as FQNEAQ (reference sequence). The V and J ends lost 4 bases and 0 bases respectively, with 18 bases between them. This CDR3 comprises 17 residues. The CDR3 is CASSSNGGPNPNYGYTF. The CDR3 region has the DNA TGTGCCAGCAGCTCCAATGGCGGGCCGAACCCTAACTATGGCTACACCTTC.

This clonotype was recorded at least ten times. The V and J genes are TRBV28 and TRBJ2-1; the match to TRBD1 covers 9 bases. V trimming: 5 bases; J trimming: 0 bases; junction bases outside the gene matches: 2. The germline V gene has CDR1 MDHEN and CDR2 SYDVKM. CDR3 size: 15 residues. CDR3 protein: CASSRQGGSYNEQFF. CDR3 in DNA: TGTGCCAGCAGTAGACAGGGGGGCTCCTACAATGAGCAGTTCTTC. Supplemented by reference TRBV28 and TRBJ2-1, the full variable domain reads DVKVTQSSRYLVKRTGEKVFLECVQDMDHENMFWYRQDPGLGLRLIYFSYDVKMKEKGDIPEGYSVSREKKERFSLILESASTNQTSMYLCASSRQGGSYNEQFFGPGTRLTVL.

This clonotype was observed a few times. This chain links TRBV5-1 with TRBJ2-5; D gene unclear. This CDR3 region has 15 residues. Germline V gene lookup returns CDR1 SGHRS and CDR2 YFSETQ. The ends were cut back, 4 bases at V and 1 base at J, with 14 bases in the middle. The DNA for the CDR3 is TGCGCCAGCAGCATGGACGGTGGGGTCCAAGAGACCCAGTACTTC. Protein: CASSMDGGVQETQYF.

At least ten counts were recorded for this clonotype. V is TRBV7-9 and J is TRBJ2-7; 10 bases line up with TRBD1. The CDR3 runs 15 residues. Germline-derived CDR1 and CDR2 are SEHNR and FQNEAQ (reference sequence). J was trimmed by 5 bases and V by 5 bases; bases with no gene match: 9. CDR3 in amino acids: CASSPTGQGKHEQYF. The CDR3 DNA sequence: TGTGCCAGCAGCCCTACGGGACAGGGGAAGCACGAGCAGTACTTC.

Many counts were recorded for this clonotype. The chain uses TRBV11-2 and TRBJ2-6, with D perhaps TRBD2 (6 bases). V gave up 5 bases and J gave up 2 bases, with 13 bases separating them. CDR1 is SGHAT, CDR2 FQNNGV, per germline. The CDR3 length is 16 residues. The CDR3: CASSPSSVTGANVLTF. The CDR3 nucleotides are TGTGCCAGCAGCCCGTCTAGCGTCACTGGGGCCAACGTCCTGACTTTC.

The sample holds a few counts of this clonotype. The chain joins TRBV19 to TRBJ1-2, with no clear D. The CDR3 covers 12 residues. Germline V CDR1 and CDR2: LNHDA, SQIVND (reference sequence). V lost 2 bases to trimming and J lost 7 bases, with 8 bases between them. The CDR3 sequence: CASSIWNGGYTF. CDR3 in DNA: TGTGCCAGTAGTATATGGAATGGTGGCTACACCTTC.

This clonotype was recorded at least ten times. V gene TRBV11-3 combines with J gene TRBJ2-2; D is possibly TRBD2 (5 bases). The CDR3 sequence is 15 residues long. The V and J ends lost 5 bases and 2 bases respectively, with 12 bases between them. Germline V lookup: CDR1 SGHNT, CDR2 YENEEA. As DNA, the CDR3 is TGTGCCAGCAGCCCGAGGGCGGCAAACACCGGGGAGCTGTTTTTT. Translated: CASSPRAANTGELFF.

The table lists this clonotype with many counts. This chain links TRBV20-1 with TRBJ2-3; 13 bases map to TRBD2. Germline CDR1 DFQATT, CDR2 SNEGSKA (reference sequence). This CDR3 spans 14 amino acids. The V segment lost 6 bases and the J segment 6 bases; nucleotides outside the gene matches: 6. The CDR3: CSAPWTSGGDTQYF. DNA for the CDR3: TGCAGTGCCCCCTGGACTAGCGGGGGTGATACGCAGTATTTT.

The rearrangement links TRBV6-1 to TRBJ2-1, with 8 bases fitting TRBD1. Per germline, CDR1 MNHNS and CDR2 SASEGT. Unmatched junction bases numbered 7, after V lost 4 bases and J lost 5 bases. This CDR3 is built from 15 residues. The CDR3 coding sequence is TGTGCCAGCAGTGTCCGGGACAGGTCGAACAATGAGCAGTTCTTC. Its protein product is CASSVRDRSNNEQFF.

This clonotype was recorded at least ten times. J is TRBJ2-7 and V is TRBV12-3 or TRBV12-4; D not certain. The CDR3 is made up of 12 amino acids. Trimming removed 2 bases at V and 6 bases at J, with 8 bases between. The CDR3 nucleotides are TGTGCCAGCAGTTTAAGGTCTGCCGAGCAGTACTTC. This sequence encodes CASSLRSAEQYF.

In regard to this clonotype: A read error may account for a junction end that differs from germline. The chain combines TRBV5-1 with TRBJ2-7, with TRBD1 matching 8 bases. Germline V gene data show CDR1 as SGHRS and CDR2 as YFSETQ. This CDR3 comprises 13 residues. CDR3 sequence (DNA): TGCGCCAGCAGCCCCGGGACAGGCTACGAGCGGTACTTC. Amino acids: CASSPGTGYERYF.

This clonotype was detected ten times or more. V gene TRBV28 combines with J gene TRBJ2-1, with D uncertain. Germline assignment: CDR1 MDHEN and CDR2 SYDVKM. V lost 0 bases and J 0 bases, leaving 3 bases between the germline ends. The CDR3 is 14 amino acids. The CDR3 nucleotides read TGTGCCAGCAGTTTATGGGGCTCCTACAATGAGCAGTTCTTC. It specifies CASSLWGSYNEQFF.

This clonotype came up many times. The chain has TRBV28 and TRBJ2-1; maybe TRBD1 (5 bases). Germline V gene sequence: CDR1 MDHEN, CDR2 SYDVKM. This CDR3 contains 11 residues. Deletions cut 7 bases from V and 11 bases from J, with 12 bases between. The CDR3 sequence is CASTEAGKQFF. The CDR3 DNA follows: TGTGCCAGCACTGAGGCAGGGAAGCAGTTCTTC.